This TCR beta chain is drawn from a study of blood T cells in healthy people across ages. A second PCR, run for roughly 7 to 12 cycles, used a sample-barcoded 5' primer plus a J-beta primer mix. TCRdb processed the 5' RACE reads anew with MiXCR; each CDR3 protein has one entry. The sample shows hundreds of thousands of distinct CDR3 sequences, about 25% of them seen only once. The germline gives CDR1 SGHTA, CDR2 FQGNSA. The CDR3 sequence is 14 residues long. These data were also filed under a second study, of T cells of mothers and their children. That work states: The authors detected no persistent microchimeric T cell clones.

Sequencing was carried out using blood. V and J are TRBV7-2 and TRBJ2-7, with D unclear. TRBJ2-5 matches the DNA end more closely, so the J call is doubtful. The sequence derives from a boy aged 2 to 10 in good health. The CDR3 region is CASRTTAIQETQYF. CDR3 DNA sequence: TGTGCCAGCCGCACTACAGCGATCCAAGAGACCCAGTACTTC.